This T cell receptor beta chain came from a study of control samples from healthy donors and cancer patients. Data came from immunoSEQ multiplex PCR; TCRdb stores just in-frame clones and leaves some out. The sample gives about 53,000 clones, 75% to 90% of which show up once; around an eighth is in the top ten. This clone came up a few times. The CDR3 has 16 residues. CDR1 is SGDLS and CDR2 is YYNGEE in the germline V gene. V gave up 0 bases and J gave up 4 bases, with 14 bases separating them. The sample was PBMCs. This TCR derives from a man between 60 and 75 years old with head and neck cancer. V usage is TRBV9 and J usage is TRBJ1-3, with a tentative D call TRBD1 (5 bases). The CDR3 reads CASSVAGQGKGNTIYF. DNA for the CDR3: TGTGCCAGCAGCGTAGCTGGGCAGGGAAAAGGAAACACCATATATTTT.